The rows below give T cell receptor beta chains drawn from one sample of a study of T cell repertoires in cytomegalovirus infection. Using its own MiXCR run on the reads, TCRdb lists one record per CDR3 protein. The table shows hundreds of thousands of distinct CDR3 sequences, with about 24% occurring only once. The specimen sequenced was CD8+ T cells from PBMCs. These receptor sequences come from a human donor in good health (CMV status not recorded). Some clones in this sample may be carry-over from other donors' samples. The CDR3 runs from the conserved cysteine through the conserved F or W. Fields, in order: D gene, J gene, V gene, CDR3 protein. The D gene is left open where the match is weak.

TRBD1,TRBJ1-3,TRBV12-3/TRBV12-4,CASSAGTGGYTIYF
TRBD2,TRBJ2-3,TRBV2,CASSDGLAGISTDTQYF
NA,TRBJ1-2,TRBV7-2,CASSLGRIFYGYTF
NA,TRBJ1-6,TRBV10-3,CAIQPGLGANSPLHF
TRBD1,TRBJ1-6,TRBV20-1,CSATNPATGYNSPLHF
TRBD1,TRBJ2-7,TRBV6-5,CASSYGQGDEQYF
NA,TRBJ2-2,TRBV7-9,CASSSPRGRNTGELFF
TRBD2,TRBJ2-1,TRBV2,CASSGFAGGLYNEQFF
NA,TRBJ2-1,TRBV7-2,CASSLNSVNEQFF
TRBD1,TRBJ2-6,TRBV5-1,CASSGDDRAGFGANVLTF
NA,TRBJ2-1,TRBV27,CASSLPGLGNEQFF
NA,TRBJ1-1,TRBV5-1,CASSEGQSNTEAFF
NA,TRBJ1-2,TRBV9,CASSESGPDSYYGYTF
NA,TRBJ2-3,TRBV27,CASSRGLANTQYF
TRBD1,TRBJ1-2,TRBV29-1,CSVDTADRGYGYTF
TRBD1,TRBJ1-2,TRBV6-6,CASSLGQGVSYGYTF
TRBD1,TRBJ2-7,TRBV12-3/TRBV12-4,CASSFDRAKPYEQYF
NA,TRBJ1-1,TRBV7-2,CASSPTRIEAFF
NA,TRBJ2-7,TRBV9,CASSVDQGLGYEQYF
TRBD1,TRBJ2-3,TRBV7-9,CASSLVQGAEDTQYF
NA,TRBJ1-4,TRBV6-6,CASSYSTEKLFF
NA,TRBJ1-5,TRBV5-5,CASSLGHLEEPQHF
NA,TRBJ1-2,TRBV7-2,CASSLRQGWNYGYTF
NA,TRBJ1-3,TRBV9,CASSVGFRPSGNTIYF
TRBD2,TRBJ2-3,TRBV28,CANSFPRLAGGQYTQYF
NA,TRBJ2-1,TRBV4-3,CASLGGGNEQFF
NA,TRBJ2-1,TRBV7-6,CASSPGDYNEQFF
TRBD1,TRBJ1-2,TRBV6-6,CASSRQGSGYTF
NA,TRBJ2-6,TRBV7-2,CASSFSGPLTGANVLTF
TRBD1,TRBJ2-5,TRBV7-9,CASSFWDSEVTQYF
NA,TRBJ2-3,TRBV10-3,CAISESSMGSTDTQYF
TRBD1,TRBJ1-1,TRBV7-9,CASSTDDRVNTEAFF
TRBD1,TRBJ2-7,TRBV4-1,CASSRTGDFYEQYF
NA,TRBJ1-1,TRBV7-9,CASSSFEEGSTEAFF
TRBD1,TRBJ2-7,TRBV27,CASSRDGQGSNEQYF
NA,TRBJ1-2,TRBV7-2,CANSFIGGNGYTF
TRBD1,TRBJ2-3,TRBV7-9,CASSLDRVRTDTQYF
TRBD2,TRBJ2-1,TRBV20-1,CSAIAGGRNEQFF
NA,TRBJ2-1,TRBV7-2,CASSFPSRQFF
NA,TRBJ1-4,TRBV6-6,CASSYFGANEKLFF
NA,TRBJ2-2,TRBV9,CASSLNPGQNTGELFF
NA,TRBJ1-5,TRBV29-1,CSVSRDSNQPQHF
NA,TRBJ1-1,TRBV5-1,CASGSGGPIGAFF
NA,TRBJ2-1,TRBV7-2,CASSLRGTPPNNEQFF
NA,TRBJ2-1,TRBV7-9,CASSLAGTFNEQFF